This T cell receptor (beta chain) stems from a study of shared T cell receptors in the human thymus. The CDR3 is made up of 16 amino acids. V dropped 6 bases and J dropped 3; count of bases not matched to a gene: 11. Germline assignment: CDR1 MDHEN and CDR2 SYDVKM. Produced via immunoSEQ multiplex PCR; TCRdb's table is partial and in-frame only. Among hundreds of thousands of clones, 88% were seen once, and the ten largest hold approximately 0.011%. These data also featured in a second study, about human thymus T cells. That source adds: The donors were infants in Finland with congenital heart defects, otherwise immunologically healthy. Thymus specimens were resections from corrective heart surgery. In thymic and blood repertoires alike, V and J usage looked biased. Thymic repertoires from unrelated individuals overlapped highly, related research reported.

This rearrangement joins TRBV28 to TRBJ2-7; 10 bases agree with TRBD1. The TCR comes from a boy in the first two years of life with a congenital heart defect. The source material was thymocytes. CDR3 coding DNA: TGTGCCAGCAGACCCCGCCGGGACAGGGGCCTCTACGAGCAGTACTTC. Its translation is CASRPRRDRGLYEQYF.